Sequencing of this T cell receptor (beta chain) was carried out in a study of blood T cell repertoires in COVID-19. Generated by immunoSEQ multiplex PCR, the TCRdb table keeps only in-frame clones and is missing some. The sample consists of some 320,000 clones, about nine tenths of them appearing once. The V gene's germline CDR1 is LNHDA and CDR2 SQIVND (reference sequence). The CDR3 contains 16 residues. The V segment lost 4 bases and the J segment 5 bases; nucleotides outside the gene matches: 9. Assignment of participants to cohorts was predicated upon participant-reported clinical history. The rearrangement links TRBV19 to TRBJ2-1; 9 bases map to TRBD1. Source material: PBMCs or T cells enriched from blood (not recorded which). This clonotype originated in a man in his 60s who had recovered from COVID-19. Here the CDR3 reads CASSTGPGTGNNEQFF. The CDR3 DNA follows: TGTGCCAGTAGTACTGGGCCAGGGACAGGGAACAATGAGCAGTTCTTC.